A few counts support the clone carrying this TCR beta chain. Its antigen is unidentified. The source of the sample is a study of T cell repertoires in cytomegalovirus infection. TCRdb used MiXCR to reprocess the reads, holding one entry per CDR3 protein. The table lists about 490,000 distinct CDR3 sequences, more than 25% of them singletons. General study findings and limits: The study identified carriers of CMV plus the relevant HLA from cumulative public TCR beta family frequency.

The germline V gene has CDR1 SEHNR and CDR2 FQNEAQ (reference sequence). V gave up 4 bases and J gave up 6 bases, with 17 bases separating them. The CDR3 covers 15 residues. The sequence derives from a human donor in good health (CMV status not recorded). Some clones in this sample may be carry-over from other donors' samples. The sequenced material came from PBMCs. This chain links TRBV7-9 with TRBJ2-3; no clear D gene. CDR3: CASSSPSQQSDTQYF. CDR3 bases: TGTGCCAGCAGCTCGCCCAGCCAACAGTCGGATACGCAGTATTTT.